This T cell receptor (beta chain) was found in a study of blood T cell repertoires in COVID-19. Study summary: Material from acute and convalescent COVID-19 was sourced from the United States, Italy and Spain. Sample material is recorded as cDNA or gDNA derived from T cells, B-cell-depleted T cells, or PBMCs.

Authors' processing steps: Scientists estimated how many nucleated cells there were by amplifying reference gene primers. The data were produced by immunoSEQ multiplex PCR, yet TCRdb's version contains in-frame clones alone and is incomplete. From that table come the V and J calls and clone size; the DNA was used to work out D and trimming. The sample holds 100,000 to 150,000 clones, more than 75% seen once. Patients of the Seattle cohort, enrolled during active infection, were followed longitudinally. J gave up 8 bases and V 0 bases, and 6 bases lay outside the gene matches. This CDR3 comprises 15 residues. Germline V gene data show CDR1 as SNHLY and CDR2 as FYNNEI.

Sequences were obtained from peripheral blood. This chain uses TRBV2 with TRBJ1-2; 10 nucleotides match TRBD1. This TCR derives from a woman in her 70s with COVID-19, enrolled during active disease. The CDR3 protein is CASSEALDRGKGYTF. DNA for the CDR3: TGTGCCAGCAGTGAAGCGCTGGACAGGGGGAAAGGCTACACCTTC. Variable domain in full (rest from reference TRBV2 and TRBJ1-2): EPEVTQTPSHQVTQMGQEVILRCVPISNHLYFYWYRQILGQKVEFLVSFYNNEISEKSEIFDDQFSVERPDGSNFTLKIRSTKLEDSAMYFCASSEALDRGKGYTFGSGTRLTVV.